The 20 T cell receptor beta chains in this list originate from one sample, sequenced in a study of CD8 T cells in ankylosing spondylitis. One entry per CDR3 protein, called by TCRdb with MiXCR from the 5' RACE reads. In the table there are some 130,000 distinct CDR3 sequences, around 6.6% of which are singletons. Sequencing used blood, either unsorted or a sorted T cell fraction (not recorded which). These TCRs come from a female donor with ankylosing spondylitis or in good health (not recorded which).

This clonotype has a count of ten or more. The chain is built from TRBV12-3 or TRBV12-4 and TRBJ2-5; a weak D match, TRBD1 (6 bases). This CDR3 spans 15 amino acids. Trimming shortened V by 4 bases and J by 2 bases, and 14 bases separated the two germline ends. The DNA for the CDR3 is TGTGCCAGCAGTTCCGGGACACTCACGCAAGAGACCCAGTACTTC. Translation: CASSSGTLTQETQYF.

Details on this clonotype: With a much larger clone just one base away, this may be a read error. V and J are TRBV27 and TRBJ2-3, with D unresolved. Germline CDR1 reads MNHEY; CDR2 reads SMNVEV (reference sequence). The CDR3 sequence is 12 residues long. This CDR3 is CVSSFSTDTQYF. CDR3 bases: TGTGTCAGCAGTTTCAGCACAGATACGCAGTATTTT.

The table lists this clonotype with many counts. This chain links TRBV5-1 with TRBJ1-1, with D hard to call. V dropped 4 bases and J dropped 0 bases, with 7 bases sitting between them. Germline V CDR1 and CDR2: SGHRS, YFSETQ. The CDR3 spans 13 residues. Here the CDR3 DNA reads TGCGCCAGCAGCCCTGGTGTGAACACTGAAGCTTTCTTT. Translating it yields CASSPGVNTEAFF. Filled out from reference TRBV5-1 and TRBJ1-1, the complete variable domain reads KAGVTQTPRYLIKTRGQQVTLSCSPISGHRSVSWYQQTPGQGLQFLFEYFSETQRNKGNFPGRFSGRQFSNSRSEMNVSTLELGDSALYLCASSPGVNTEAFFGQGTRLTVV.

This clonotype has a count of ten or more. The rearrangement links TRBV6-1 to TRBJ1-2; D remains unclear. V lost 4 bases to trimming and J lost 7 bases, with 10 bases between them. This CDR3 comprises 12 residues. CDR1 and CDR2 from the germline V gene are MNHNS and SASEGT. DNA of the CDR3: TGTGCCAGCAGTGGCCATTGGGCTGGCTACACCTTC. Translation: CASSGHWAGYTF.

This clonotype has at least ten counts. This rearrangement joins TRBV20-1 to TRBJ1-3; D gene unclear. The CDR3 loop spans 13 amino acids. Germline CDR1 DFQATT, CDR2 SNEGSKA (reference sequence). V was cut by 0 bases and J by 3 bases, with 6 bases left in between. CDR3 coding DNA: TGCAGTGCTAGAGATCCCAGTGGAAACACCATATATTTT. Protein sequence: CSARDPSGNTIYF.

The CDR3 DNA reads TGTGCCAGCAGCTTGACCCTAGGCCTCTACAATGAGCAGTTCTTC. This sequence encodes CASSLTLGLYNEQFF. The chain carries TRBV5-5 and TRBJ2-1, with D uncertain. There are 15 residues in the CDR3. Deletions cut 1 base from V and 3 bases from J, with 11 bases between. The germline gives CDR1 SGHKS, CDR2 YYEKEE (reference sequence).

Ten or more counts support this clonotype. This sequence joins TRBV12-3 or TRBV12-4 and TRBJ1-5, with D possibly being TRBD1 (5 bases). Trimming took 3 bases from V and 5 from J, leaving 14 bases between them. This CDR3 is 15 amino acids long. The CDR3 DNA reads TGTGCCAGCAGTTTGGGGCCCGAGGTGTATCAGCCCCAGCATTTT. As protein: CASSLGPEVYQPQHF.

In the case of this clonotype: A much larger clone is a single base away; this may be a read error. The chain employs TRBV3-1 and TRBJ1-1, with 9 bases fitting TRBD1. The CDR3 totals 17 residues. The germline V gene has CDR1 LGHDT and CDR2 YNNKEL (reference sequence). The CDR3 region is CATSQAGTGHVYTEAFF. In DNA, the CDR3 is TGTGCCACCAGCCAAGCCGGGACAGGGCACGTTTACACTGAAGCTTTCTTT.

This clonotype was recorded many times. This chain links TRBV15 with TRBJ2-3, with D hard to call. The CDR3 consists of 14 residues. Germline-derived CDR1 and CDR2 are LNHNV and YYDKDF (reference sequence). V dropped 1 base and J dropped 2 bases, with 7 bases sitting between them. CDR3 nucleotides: TGTGCCACCAGCAGAGTGTCAGCCACAGATACGCAGTATTTT. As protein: CATSRVSATDTQYF.

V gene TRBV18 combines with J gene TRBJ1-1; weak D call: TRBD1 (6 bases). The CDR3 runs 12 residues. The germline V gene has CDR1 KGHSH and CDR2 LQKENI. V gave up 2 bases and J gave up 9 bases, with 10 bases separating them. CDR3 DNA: TGTGCCAGCTCACCAGGACAGAGTAAAGCTTTCTTT. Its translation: CASSPGQSKAFF.

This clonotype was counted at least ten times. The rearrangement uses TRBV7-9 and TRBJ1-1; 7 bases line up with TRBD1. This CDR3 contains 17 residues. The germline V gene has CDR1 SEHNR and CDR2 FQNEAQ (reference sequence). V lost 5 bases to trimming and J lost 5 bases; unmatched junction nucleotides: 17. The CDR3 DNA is TGTGCCAGCAGCCAAAGGGCCCTACGACAGGGATGGACTGAAGCTTTCTTT. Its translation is CASSQRALRQGWTEAFF.

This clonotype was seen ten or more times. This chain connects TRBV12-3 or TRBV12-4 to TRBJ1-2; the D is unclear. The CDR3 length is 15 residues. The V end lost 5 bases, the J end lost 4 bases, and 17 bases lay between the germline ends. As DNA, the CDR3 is TGTGCCAGCAGTCTCGATGGGAACCTATCCTATGGCTACACCTTC. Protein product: CASSLDGNLSYGYTF.

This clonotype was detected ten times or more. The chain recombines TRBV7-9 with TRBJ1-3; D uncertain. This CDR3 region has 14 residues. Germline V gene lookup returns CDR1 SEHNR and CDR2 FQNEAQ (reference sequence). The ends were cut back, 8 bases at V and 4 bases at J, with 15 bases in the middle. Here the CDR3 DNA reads TGTGCCAGCCGCCGGGCGGGAGAAGGAAACACCATATATTTT. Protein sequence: CASRRAGEGNTIYF.

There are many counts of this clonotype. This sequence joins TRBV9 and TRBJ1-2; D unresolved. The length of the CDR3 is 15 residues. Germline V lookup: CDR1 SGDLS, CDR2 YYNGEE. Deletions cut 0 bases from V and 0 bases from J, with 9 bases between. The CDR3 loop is CASSVVGGSNYGYTF. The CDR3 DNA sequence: TGTGCCAGCAGCGTAGTGGGAGGATCTAACTATGGCTACACCTTC.

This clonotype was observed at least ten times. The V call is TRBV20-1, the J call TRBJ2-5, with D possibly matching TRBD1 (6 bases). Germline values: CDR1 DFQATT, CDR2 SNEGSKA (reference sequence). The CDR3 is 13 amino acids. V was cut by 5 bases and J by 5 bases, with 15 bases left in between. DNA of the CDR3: TGCAGTGCTCAGGACACAGGGAAGGAGACCCAGTACTTC. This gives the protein CSAQDTGKETQYF.

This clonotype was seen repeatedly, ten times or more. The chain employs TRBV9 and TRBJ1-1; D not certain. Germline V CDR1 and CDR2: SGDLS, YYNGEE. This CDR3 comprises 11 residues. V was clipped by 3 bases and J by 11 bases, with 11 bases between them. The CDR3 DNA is TGTGCCAGCAGCGCACCCATCCGGGCTTTCTTT. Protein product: CASSAPIRAFF.

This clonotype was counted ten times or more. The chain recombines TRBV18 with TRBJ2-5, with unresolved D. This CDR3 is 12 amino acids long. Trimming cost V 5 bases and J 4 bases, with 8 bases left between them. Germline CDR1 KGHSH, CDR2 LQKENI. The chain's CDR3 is CASSMVGETQYF. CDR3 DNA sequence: TGTGCCAGCTCAATGGTCGGAGAGACCCAGTACTTC.

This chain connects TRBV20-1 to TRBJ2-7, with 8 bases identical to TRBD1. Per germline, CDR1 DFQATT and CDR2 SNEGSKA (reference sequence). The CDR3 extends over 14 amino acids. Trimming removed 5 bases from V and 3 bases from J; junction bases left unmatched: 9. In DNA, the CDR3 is TGCAGTGCTGCGGACAGGGCGTCTGGCTACGAGCAGTACTTC. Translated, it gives CSAADRASGYEQYF.

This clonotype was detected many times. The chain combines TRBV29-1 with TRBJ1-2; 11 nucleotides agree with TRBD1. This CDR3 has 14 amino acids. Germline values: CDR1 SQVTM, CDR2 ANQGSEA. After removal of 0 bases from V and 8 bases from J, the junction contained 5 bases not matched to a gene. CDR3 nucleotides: TGCAGCGTTGAAGACCGGGACAGGGGGTCGGGCTACACCTTC. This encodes CSVEDRDRGSGYTF.

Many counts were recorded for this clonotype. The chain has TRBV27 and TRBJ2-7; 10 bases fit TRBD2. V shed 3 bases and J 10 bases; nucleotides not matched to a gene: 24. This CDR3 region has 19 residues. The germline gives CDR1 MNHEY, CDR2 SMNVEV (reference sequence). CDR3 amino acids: CASSFYPPASGGPSTKQYF. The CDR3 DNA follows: TGTGCCAGCAGTTTCTATCCCCCGGCTAGCGGGGGACCTAGTACGAAACAGTACTTC.